These 10 T cell receptor beta chains were all obtained from the same sample, sequenced in a study of blood T cells in healthy people across ages. Combining a sample-barcoded 5' primer with a J-beta primer mix, a second PCR ran for roughly 7 to 11 cycles. One entry per CDR3 protein, called by TCRdb with MiXCR from the 5' RACE reads. The sample contains roughly 1.6 million distinct CDR3 sequences, 30% to 35% of which appear only once. Sample: blood. Receptor source: a woman younger than 45 in good health.

This clonotype came up many times. The V call is TRBV29-1, the J call TRBJ2-7, with D perhaps matching TRBD1 or TRBD2 (6 bases each). The germline V and J ends were trimmed by 1 base and 0 bases, with 19 bases remaining between them. The CDR3 is made up of 17 amino acids. From germline, CDR1 is SQVTM and CDR2 ANQGSEA. Written as DNA, the CDR3 is TGCAGCGTTGAAGCCCTCCTCGGAGGGGGTTACTCCTACGAGCAGTACTTC. Translation: CSVEALLGGGYSYEQYF.

Concerning this clonotype: At one end the junction does not follow the germline gene, possibly because of a read error. The V call is TRBV29-1, the J call TRBJ2-7; TRBD2 matches at 7 bases. The end of the DNA is better explained by TRBJ2-1, so the J call may be wrong. Germline V lookup: CDR1 SQVTM, CDR2 ANQGSEA. This CDR3 comprises 13 residues. CDR3 amino acids: CGVGRTSGNEQFF. Here the CDR3 DNA reads TGCGGCGTTGGGAGGACTAGTGGCAATGAGCAGTTCTTC.

V is TRBV20-1 and J is TRBJ2-7; maybe TRBD1 (6 bases). This CDR3 is built from 16 residues. Germline CDR1 reads DFQATT; CDR2 reads SNEGSKA (reference sequence). With 7 bases removed from V and 0 bases from J, the gap between germline ends came to 22 bases. CDR3 DNA sequence: TGCAGTGTTATACCGGGGACAAAAATAACCTCCTACGAGCAGTACTTC. Translated, it gives CSVIPGTKITSYEQYF.

There are a few counts of this clonotype. The CDR3, as DNA: TGTGCCAGCAGTGAATCCCCCGGGAGCTACAATGAGCAGTTCTTC. Amino acids: CASSESPGSYNEQFF. The J gene is TRBJ2-1, the V gene TRBV25-1, with a weak D call TRBD2 (6 bases). CDR1 and CDR2 from the germline V gene are MGHDK and SYGVNS. Deletions cut 1 base from V and 3 bases from J, with 10 bases between. The CDR3 sequence is 15 residues long.

The chain is built from TRBV20-1 and TRBJ2-7, with unresolved D. The better agreement between TRBJ2-5 and the DNA end casts doubt on the J call. The V gene's germline CDR1 is DFQATT and CDR2 SNEGSKA (reference sequence). The CDR3 spans 13 residues. CDR3 bases: TGCAGTGCTAGTTCATCTGTGCGGGAGACCCAGTACTTC. Translated, it gives CSASSSVRETQYF.

The rearrangement joins TRBV3-1 to TRBJ1-4; tentatively, D is TRBD1 (5 bases). This CDR3 contains 15 residues. The germline V gene encodes CDR1 LGHDT and CDR2 YNNKEL (reference sequence). V was trimmed by 6 bases and J by 3 bases, leaving 14 bases between them. Written as DNA, the CDR3 is TGTGCCAGCAGGGACTGGACACAGCCTAATGAAAAACTGTTTTTT. It encodes CASRDWTQPNEKLFF.

This clonotype showed up just a few times. The junction does not match germline at one end; this may be a read error. CDR3 sequence (DNA): TGCGGCGTCTCGGCGGGGGAGACCCAGTACTTC. It yields the protein CGVSAGETQYF. J is TRBJ2-5 and V is TRBV29-1; maybe TRBD2 (6 bases). The CDR3 contains 11 residues. Germline values: CDR1 SQVTM, CDR2 ANQGSEA.

This clonotype was detected a few times. The chain couples TRBV12-3 or TRBV12-4 to TRBJ1-4; the D is unclear. The CDR3 is made up of 15 amino acids. V shed 5 bases and J shed 7 bases, with 17 bases lying between them. CDR3 bases: TGTGCCAGCAGTCCCTTGTTGGGTCGGGGTGAAAAACTGTTTTTT. It specifies CASSPLLGRGEKLFF.

This clonotype came up a few times. This chain joins TRBV29-1 and TRBJ2-1; a possible D gene is TRBD1 (6 bases). V was trimmed by 7 bases and J by 7 bases, leaving 23 bases between them. The CDR3 sequence is 15 residues long. The germline V gene has CDR1 SQVTM and CDR2 ANQGSEA. Written as DNA, the CDR3 is TGCAGCGGGTCCGGGACACTAGGCGGCACGAATGAGCAGTTCTTC. Its protein product is CSGSGTLGGTNEQFF.

This clonotype was detected once. The chain links TRBV20-1 to TRBJ2-6; D is undetermined. The CDR3 is 12 amino acids. Germline V gene sequence: CDR1 DFQATT, CDR2 SNEGSKA (reference sequence). CDR3 sequence reads: CRAISGANVLTF. Written as DNA, the CDR3 is TGCAGGGCGATTTCTGGGGCCAACGTCCTGACTTTC.